These 25 T cell receptor beta chains originate from one sample sequenced in a study of T-cell memory formation after mild COVID-19. TCRdb fed the 5' RACE reads into MiXCR, producing one record per CDR3 protein. The table includes hundreds of thousands of distinct CDR3 sequences, around 15% detected once. The sample taken for sequencing was PBMCs or a T cell subset sorted from them (not recorded which). Every receptor here comes from a man aged 18 to 29 who had mild COVID-19 (a few samples of this study predate the infection). Cell type and time point are not known.

This clonotype was counted between two and nine times. The rearrangement links TRBV29-1 to TRBJ1-1; maybe TRBD1 (6 bases). The CDR3 consists of 15 residues. Germline V lookup: CDR1 SQVTM, CDR2 ANQGSEA. V shed 3 bases and J shed 5 bases, with 19 bases lying between them. The CDR3 DNA reads as TGCAGCGTTGAGTGGGGCAGGGGAGGTTGGACTGAAGCTTTCTTT. As protein: CSVEWGRGGWTEAFF.

This clonotype was detected only a few times. V and J are TRBV27 and TRBJ1-2, with D unclear. V was shortened by 11 bases and J by 0 bases, with 10 bases between the two germline ends. The CDR3 runs 12 residues. The germline CDR1 and CDR2 sequences are MNHEY and SMNVEV (reference sequence). The CDR3 DNA reads TGTGCCGTCGGGAGTCCTAACTATGGCTACACCTTC. Translated, it gives CAVGSPNYGYTF.

V is TRBV5-5 and J is TRBJ2-3; the D is unclear. CDR3 length equals 11 residues. The germline V and J ends were trimmed by 6 bases and 6 bases, with 8 bases remaining between them. The germline V gene has CDR1 SGHKS and CDR2 YYEKEE (reference sequence). The CDR3 is CASTITDTQYF. CDR3 coding DNA: TGTGCCAGCACCATCACTGATACGCAGTATTTT. The full variable domain, rest sourced from reference TRBV5-5 and TRBJ2-3, is DAGVTQSPTHLIKTRGQQVTLRCSPISGHKSVSWYQQVLGQGPQFIFQYYEKEERGRGNFPDRFSARQFPNYSSELNVNALLLGDSALYLCASTITDTQYFGPGTRLTVL.

This clonotype was seen only a few times. This chain links TRBV5-6 with TRBJ2-3, with TRBD1 identical over 10 bases. This CDR3 comprises 14 residues. Trimming at V came to 3 bases and at J to 5 bases, leaving 3 bases not matched to a gene. In germline, CDR1 is SGHDT, CDR2 YYEEEE. The CDR3 reads CASSWDRGRDTQYF. CDR3 sequence (DNA): TGTGCCAGCAGCTGGGACAGGGGCCGAGATACGCAGTATTTT.

This clonotype has just a few counts. The chain couples TRBV7-3 to TRBJ2-3, with a tentative D call TRBD1 (6 bases). Germline V lookup: CDR1 SGHTA, CDR2 FQGTGA. The CDR3 sequence is 14 residues long. Trimming left V 2 bases short and J 3 bases short, with 9 bases between. The CDR3: CASSLDGTTDTQYF. DNA of the CDR3: TGTGCCAGCAGCTTAGATGGGACAACAGATACGCAGTATTTT.

This chain links TRBV6-6 with TRBJ1-2, with D hard to call. The CDR3 totals 12 residues. Germline V lookup: CDR1 MNHNY, CDR2 SVGAGI (reference sequence). The ends were cut back, 2 bases at V and 7 bases at J, with 8 bases in the middle. CDR3 in amino acids: CASSYDGSGYTF. The CDR3 DNA reads TGTGCCAGCAGTTACGACGGCTCTGGCTACACCTTC.

The chain is built from TRBV7-2 and TRBJ2-2; D is ambiguous. The CDR3 length is 14 residues. The V and J ends lost 3 bases and 4 bases respectively, with 9 bases between them. Germline CDR1 and CDR2: SGHTA and FQGNSA. CDR3: CASSFRDPTGELFF. In DNA form, the CDR3 reads TGTGCCAGCAGCTTTAGGGATCCCACCGGGGAGCTGTTTTTT.

The V gene is TRBV5-6, the J gene TRBJ2-7; tentatively, D is TRBD1 (6 bases). From germline, CDR1 is SGHDT and CDR2 YYEEEE. This CDR3 has 14 amino acids. Trimming removed 0 bases at V and 3 bases at J, with 10 bases between. The chain's CDR3 is CASSLGQAVYEQYV. The CDR3 nucleotides are TGTGCCAGCAGCTTGGGACAGGCGGTCTACGAGCAGTACGTC.

Only a few counts were recorded for this clonotype. The CDR3 sequence is CASKSVSTDTQYF. DNA of the CDR3: TGTGCCAGCAAGTCAGTTTCCACAGATACGCAGTATTTT. The chain links TRBV28 to TRBJ2-3; D remains unclear. This CDR3 is 13 amino acids long. With 7 bases removed from V and 2 bases from J, the gap between germline ends came to 10 bases. CDR1 is MDHEN and CDR2 is SYDVKM in the germline V gene.

The CDR3 DNA is TGTGCCATCAGGGCAGCTAGCACAGATACGCAGTATTTT. Its translation: CAIRAASTDTQYF. The V and J genes are TRBV10-3 and TRBJ2-3; D unresolved. This CDR3 has 13 residues. CDR1 and CDR2 from the germline V gene are ENHRY and SYGVKD. The V end was cut by 6 bases, the J end by 0 bases, with 7 bases between.

This clonotype was recorded at least ten times. CDR3 loop: CASSLPDRIYNEQFF. CDR3 nucleotides: TGCGCCAGCAGCTTGCCGGACAGGATCTACAATGAGCAGTTCTTC. The chain carries TRBV5-1 and TRBJ2-1; TRBD1 agrees at 7 bases. J lost 3 bases, V lost 1 base, and 4 bases had no gene match. Germline V gene sequence: CDR1 SGHRS, CDR2 YFSETQ. The CDR3 is 15 amino acids.

The table lists this clonotype with many counts. V is TRBV7-2 and J is TRBJ2-1; D is unclear. CDR1 is SGHTA and CDR2 is FQGNSA in the germline V gene. The V and J ends lost 4 bases and 4 bases respectively, with 8 bases between them. This CDR3 spans 13 amino acids. This chain's CDR3 is CASSSSRYNEQFF. Written as DNA, the CDR3 is TGTGCCAGCAGCTCATCTAGATACAATGAGCAGTTCTTC.

The chain combines TRBV2 with TRBJ2-7, with TRBD1 identical over 7 bases. Germline CDR1 is SNHLY and CDR2 is FYNNEI. The CDR3 runs to 14 residues. Losses at the gene ends were 3 bases for V and 6 bases for J; bases not matched to a gene: 8. CDR3 coding DNA: TGTGCCAGCAGTGAGACACAGGGGTTTGCCGAGCAGTACGTC. It is translated as CASSETQGFAEQYV.

There are a few counts of this clonotype. The rearrangement uses TRBV7-9 and TRBJ2-5; the D is unclear. Germline V gene sequence: CDR1 SEHNR, CDR2 FQNEAQ (reference sequence). The V gene lost 5 bases and the J gene lost 5 bases, with 12 bases spanning the gap. CDR3 length: 13 residues. The CDR3 DNA is TGTGCCAGCAGCCGAGTTGGCTCGGAGACCCAGTACTTC. Its translation is CASSRVGSETQYF. Filled out from reference TRBV7-9 and TRBJ2-5, the complete variable domain reads DTGVSQNPRHKITKRGQNVTFRCDPISEHNRLYWYRQTLGQGPEFLTYFQNEAQLEKSRLLSDRFSAERPKGSFSTLEIQRTEQGDSAMYLCASSRVGSETQYFGPGTRLLVL.

This chain connects TRBV12-3 or TRBV12-4 to TRBJ1-2; 7 positions agree with TRBD1. The CDR3 totals 14 residues. Trimming at V came to 11 bases and at J to 8 bases, leaving 17 bases not matched to a gene. The CDR3, as DNA: TGTGCCTCCCTCGGTGGGACAGCGGTTTTAGGCTACACCTTC. Protein: CASLGGTAVLGYTF.

CDR3 bases: TGTGCCATCAGTGCCAGCGGGGGGGATAATGAGCAGTTCTTC. This gives the protein CAISASGGDNEQFF. The chain joins TRBV10-3 to TRBJ2-1; 10 bases match TRBD2. Germline values: CDR1 ENHRY, CDR2 SYGVKD. The CDR3 extends over 14 amino acids. After removal of 4 bases from V and 7 bases from J, the junction contained 4 bases not matched to a gene.

This clonotype has only a few counts. The chain recombines TRBV7-9 with TRBJ2-3; 7 nucleotides align to TRBD1. With V trimmed by 5 bases and J by 0 bases, 5 bases remained unmatched. The CDR3 consists of 15 residues. Germline CDR1 is SEHNR and CDR2 is FQNEAQ (reference sequence). The CDR3 protein is CASSGGQPSTDTQYF. DNA for the CDR3: TGTGCCAGCAGCGGGGGACAGCCTAGCACAGATACGCAGTATTTT. The full variable domain, rest sourced from reference TRBV7-9 and TRBJ2-3, is DTGVSQNPRHKITKRGQNVTFRCDPISEHNRLYWYRQTLGQGPEFLTYFQNEAQLEKSRLLSDRFSAERPKGSFSTLEIQRTEQGDSAMYLCASSGGQPSTDTQYFGPGTRLTVL.

This clonotype was counted only a few times. V and J are TRBV2 and TRBJ1-2; D ambiguous. The CDR3 has 14 amino acids. Germline V lookup: CDR1 SNHLY, CDR2 FYNNEI. Trimming shortened V by 0 bases and J by 8 bases, and 13 bases separated the two germline ends. DNA for the CDR3: TGTGCCAGCAGTGAAGCAGGTCCTGGTGAGGGCTACACCTTC. Amino acid sequence: CASSEAGPGEGYTF.

The chain links TRBV12-3 or TRBV12-4 to TRBJ2-3, with a possible D match to TRBD1 (5 bases). This CDR3 contains 12 residues. Trimming took 7 bases from V and 5 from J, leaving 10 bases between them. The CDR3 protein is CASNPGLDTQYF. CDR3 in DNA: TGTGCCAGCAACCCAGGGCTAGATACGCAGTATTTT.

This clonotype was seen ten or more times. The J gene is TRBJ1-1, the V gene TRBV29-1; D is unclear. Germline values: CDR1 SQVTM, CDR2 ANQGSEA. The CDR3 contains 12 residues. V was trimmed by 5 bases and J by 5 bases, leaving 12 bases between them. The CDR3 DNA is TGCAGCGTTCGTTGGGGAGGGACTGAAGCTTTCTTT. Encoded protein: CSVRWGGTEAFF.

The V and J genes are TRBV5-1 and TRBJ2-1; TRBD2 is a possible D gene (6 bases). Germline assignment: CDR1 SGHRS and CDR2 YFSETQ. This CDR3 has 13 residues. Trimming cost V 4 bases and J 3 bases, with 8 bases left between them. This chain's CDR3 is CASSGGNYNEQFF. CDR3 coding DNA: TGCGCCAGCAGCGGAGGGAACTACAATGAGCAGTTCTTC.

This sequence joins TRBV18 and TRBJ1-2; the D gene is possibly TRBD1 (6 bases). The CDR3 runs 15 residues. The germline gives CDR1 KGHSH, CDR2 LQKENI. V lost 4 bases and J 1 base, leaving 13 bases between the germline ends. The CDR3, as DNA: TGTGCCAGCTCACTCGACAGGTTCTTTAACTATGGCTACACCTTC. It is translated as CASSLDRFFNYGYTF.

This chain connects TRBV5-1 to TRBJ2-7; TRBD2 might be the D (6 bases). Trimming took 4 bases from V and 2 from J, leaving 16 bases between them. Germline loops: CDR1 SGHRS, CDR2 YFSETQ. The CDR3 is 15 amino acids. DNA of the CDR3: TGCGCCAGCAGCATGGTCGGGGGTGCAACCTACGAGCAGTACTTC. Its protein product is CASSMVGGATYEQYF.

This clonotype was detected only a few times. The genes are TRBV6-5 and TRBJ2-1; TRBD2 might be the D (5 bases). The ends were cut back, 0 bases at V and 9 bases at J, with 18 bases in the middle. Germline values: CDR1 MNHEY, CDR2 SVGAGI. The CDR3 is 16 residues long. The CDR3 loop is CASSYSDPSEVIEQFF. As DNA, the CDR3 is TGTGCCAGCAGTTACTCGGACCCCTCGGAGGTCATTGAGCAGTTCTTC.

The table lists this clonotype with many counts. This sequence joins TRBV6-5 and TRBJ2-7; D tentatively fits TRBD1 or TRBD2 (5 bases each). The CDR3 length is 16 residues. Germline CDR1 MNHEY, CDR2 SVGAGI. Trimming left V 0 bases short and J 0 bases short, with 12 bases between. CDR3 nucleotides: TGTGCCAGCAGTTACTCCCTGGCAGGGAGCTCCTACGAGCAGTACTTC. It is translated as CASSYSLAGSSYEQYF.